The sequence of this TCR beta chain was determined in a study of control samples from healthy donors and cancer patients. Germline-derived CDR1 and CDR2 are MDHEN and SYDVKM. The CDR3 spans 14 residues. Trimming took off 1 base at V and 7 bases at J, with 8 bases between the two ends. Assay: immunoSEQ multiplex PCR; the TCRdb copy retains only in-frame clones and omits some. The sample has under 150,000 clones, about 90% seen once. This chain uses TRBV28 with TRBJ1-6; D possibly corresponds to TRBD1 (5 bases). This TCR was recovered from a man aged 60-69 years in good health. Sequencing was done on a sample of blood. This CDR3 is CASSLSRQNSPLHF. DNA for the CDR3: TGTGCCAGCAGTTTATCCAGACAGAATTCACCCCTCCACTTT.